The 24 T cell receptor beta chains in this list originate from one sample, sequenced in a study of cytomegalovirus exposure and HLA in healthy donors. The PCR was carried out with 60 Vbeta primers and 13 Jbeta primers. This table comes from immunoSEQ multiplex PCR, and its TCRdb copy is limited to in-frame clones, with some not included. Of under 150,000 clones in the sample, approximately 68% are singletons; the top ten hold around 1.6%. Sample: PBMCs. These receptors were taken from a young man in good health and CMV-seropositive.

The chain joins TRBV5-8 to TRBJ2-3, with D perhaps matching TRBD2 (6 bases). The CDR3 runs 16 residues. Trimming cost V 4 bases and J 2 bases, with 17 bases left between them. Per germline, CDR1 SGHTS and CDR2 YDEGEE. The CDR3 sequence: CASSKGTSRDTDTQYF. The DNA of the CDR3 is TGTGCCAGCAGCAAAGGGACTTCAAGGGACACAGATACGCAGTATTTT.

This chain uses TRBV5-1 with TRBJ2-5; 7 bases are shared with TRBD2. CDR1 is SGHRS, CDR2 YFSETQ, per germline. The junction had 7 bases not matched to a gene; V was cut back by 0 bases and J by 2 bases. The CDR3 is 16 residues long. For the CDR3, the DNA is TGCGCCAGCAGCTTGGCGAGCGGGACCTATCAAGAGACCCAGTACTTC. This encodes CASSLASGTYQETQYF.

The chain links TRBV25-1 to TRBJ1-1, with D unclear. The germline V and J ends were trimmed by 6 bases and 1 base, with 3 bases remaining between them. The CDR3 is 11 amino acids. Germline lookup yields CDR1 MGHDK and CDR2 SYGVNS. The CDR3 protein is CASRANTEAFF. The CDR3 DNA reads TGTGCCAGCAGGGCGAACACTGAAGCTTTCTTT.

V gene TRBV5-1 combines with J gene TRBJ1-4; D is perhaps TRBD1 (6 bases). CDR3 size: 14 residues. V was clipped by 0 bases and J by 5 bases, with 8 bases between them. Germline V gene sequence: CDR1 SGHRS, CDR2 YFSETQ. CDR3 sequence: CASSLDRVNEKLFF. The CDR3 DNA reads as TGCGCCAGCAGCTTGGACAGGGTCAATGAAAAACTGTTTTTT.

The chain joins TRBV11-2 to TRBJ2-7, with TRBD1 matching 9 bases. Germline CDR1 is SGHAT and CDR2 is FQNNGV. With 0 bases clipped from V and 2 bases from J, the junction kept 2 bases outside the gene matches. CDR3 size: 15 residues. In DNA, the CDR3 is TGTGCCAGCAGCTTAGAGGGACAGGGAACCTACGAGCAGTACTTC. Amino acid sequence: CASSLEGQGTYEQYF.

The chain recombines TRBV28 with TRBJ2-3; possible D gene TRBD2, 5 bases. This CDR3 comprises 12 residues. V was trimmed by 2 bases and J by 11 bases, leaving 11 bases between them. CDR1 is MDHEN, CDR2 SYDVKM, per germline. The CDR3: CASSLPSGGQYF. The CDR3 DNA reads TGTGCCAGCAGTTTACCATCCGGAGGGCAGTATTTT. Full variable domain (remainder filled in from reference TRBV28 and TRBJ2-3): DVKVTQSSRYLVKRTGEKVFLECVQDMDHENMFWYRQDPGLGLRLIYFSYDVKMKEKGDIPEGYSVSREKKERFSLILESASTNQTSMYLCASSLPSGGQYFGPGTRLTVL.

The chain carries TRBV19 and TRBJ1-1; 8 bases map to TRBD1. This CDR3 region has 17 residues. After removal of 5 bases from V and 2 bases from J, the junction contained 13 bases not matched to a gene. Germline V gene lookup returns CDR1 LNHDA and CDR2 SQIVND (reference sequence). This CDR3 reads CASSARQGPIFNTEAFF. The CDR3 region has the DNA TGTGCCAGTAGTGCCAGACAGGGGCCTATATTCAACACTGAAGCTTTCTTT.

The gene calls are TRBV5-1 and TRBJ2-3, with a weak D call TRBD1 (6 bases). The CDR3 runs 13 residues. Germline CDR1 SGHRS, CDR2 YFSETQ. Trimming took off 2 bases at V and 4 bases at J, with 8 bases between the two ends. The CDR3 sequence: CASSFTGPDTQYF. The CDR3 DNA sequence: TGCGCCAGCAGCTTTACAGGGCCAGATACGCAGTATTTT.

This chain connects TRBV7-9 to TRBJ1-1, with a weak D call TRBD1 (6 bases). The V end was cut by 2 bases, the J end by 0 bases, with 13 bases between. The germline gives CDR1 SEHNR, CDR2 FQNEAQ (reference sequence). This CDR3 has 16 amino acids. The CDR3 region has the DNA TGTGCCAGCAGCTTATGGCAGGGGCTCTTGAACACTGAAGCTTTCTTT. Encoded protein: CASSLWQGLLNTEAFF.

This CDR3 reads CASSYGLADYEQYF. CDR3 nucleotides: TGTGCCAGCAGTTATGGCCTAGCGGACTACGAGCAGTACTTC. The chain employs TRBV6-5 and TRBJ2-7; 7 bases fit TRBD2. There are 14 residues in the CDR3. V trimming: 3 bases; J trimming: 3 bases; junction bases outside the gene matches: 5. Germline loops: CDR1 MNHEY, CDR2 SVGAGI.

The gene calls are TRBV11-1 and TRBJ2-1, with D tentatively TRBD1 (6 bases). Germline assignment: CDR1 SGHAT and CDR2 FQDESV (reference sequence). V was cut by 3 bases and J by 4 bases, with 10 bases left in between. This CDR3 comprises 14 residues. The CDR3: CASSFGQLYNEQFF. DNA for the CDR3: TGTGCCAGCAGCTTTGGACAGTTGTACAATGAGCAGTTCTTC. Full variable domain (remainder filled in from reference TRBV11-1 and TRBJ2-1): EAEVAQSPRYKITEKSQAVAFWCDPISGHATLYWYRQILGQGPELLVQFQDESVVDDSQLPKDRFSAERLKGVDSTLKIQPAELGDSAMYLCASSFGQLYNEQFFGPGTRLTVL.

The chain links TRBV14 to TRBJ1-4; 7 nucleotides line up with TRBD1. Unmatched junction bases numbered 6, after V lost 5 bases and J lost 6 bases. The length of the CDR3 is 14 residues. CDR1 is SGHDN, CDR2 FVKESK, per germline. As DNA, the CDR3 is TGTGCCAGCAGCTCGACAGGGTTCGATGAAAAACTGTTTTTT. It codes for CASSSTGFDEKLFF.

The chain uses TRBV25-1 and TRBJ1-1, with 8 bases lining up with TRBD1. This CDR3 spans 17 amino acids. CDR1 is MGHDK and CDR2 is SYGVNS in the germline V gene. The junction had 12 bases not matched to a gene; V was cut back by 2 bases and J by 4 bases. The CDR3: CASSEHAFRQGSTEAFF. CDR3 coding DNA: TGTGCCAGCAGTGAACACGCCTTCCGACAGGGGAGCACTGAAGCTTTCTTT.

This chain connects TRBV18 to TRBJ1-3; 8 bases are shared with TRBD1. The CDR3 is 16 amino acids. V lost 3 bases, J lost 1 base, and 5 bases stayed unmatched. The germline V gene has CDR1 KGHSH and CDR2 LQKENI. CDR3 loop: CASSPGGQGSGNTIYF. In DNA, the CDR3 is TGTGCCAGCTCACCCGGCGGACAGGGTTCTGGAAACACCATATATTTT.

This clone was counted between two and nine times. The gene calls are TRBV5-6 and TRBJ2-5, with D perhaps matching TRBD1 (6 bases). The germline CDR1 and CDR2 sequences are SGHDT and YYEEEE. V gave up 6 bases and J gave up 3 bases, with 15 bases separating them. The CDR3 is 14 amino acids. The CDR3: CASTTTWTEETQYF. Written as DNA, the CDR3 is TGTGCCAGCACCACGACATGGACAGAAGAGACCCAGTACTTC.

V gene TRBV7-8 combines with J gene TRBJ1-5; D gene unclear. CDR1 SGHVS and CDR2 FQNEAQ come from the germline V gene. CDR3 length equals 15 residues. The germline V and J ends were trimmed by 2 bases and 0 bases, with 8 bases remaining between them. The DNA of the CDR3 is TGTGCCAGCAGCTTAACCAGACTTAGCAATCAGCCCCAGCATTTT. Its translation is CASSLTRLSNQPQHF. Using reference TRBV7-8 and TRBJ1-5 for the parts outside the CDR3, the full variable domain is GAGVSQSPRYKVAKRGQDVALRCDPISGHVSLFWYQQALGQGPEFLTYFQNEAQLDKSGLPSDRFFAERPEGSVSTLKIQRTQQEDSAVYLCASSLTRLSNQPQHFGDGTRLSIL.

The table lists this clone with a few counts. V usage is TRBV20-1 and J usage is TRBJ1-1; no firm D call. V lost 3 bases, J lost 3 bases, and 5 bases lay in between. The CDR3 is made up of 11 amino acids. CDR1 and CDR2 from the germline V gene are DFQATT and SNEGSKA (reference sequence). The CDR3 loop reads CSASSDTEAFF. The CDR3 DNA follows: TGCAGTGCTAGCTCGGACACTGAAGCTTTCTTT.

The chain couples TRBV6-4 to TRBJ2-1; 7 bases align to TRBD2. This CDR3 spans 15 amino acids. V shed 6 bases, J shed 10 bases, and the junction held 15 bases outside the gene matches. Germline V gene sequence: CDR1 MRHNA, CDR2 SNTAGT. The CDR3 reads CASSSWNTRGKEQFF. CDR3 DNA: TGTGCCAGCAGCAGCTGGAACACGCGGGGGAAGGAGCAGTTCTTC.

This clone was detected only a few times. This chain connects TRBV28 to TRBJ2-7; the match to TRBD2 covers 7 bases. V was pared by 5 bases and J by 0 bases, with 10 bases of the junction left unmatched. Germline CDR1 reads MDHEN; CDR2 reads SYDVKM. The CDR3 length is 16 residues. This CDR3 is CASSIGGSASSYEQYF. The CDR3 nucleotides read TGTGCCAGCAGTATCGGGGGGAGCGCGAGCTCCTACGAGCAGTACTTC.

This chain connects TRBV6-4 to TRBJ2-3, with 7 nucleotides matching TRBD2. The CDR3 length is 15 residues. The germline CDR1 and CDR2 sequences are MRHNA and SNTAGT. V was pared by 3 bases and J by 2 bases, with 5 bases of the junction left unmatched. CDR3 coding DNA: TGTGCCAGCAGTGAGAGGGCGGGAGACACAGATACGCAGTATTTT. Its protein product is CASSERAGDTDTQYF.

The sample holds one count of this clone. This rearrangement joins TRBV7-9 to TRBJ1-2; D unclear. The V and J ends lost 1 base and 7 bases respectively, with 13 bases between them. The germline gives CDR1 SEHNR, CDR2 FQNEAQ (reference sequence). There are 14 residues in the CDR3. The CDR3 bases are TGTGCCAGCAGCTTAGATCCAGGATATAGTGGCTACACCTTC. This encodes CASSLDPGYSGYTF.

This CDR3 is CASGPGLTLVEQYF. CDR3 in DNA: TGTGCCAGCGGGCCGGGACTCACTCTGGTCGAGCAGTACTTC. The V gene is TRBV2, the J gene TRBJ2-7, with a possible D match to TRBD2 (6 bases). V lost 8 bases and J lost 6, with 20 bases in between. Looked up from germline, CDR1 is SNHLY and CDR2 is FYNNEI. The CDR3 consists of 14 residues.

For the CDR3, the DNA is TGTGCCAGCAGCTCAAAATACGTCGGCAATGAGCAGTTCTTC. Translated: CASSSKYVGNEQFF. The chain combines TRBV5-4 with TRBJ2-1; unclear D gene. Deletions cut 3 bases from V and 6 bases from J, with 13 bases between. The germline gives CDR1 SGHNT, CDR2 YYREEE (reference sequence). The CDR3 has 14 amino acids.

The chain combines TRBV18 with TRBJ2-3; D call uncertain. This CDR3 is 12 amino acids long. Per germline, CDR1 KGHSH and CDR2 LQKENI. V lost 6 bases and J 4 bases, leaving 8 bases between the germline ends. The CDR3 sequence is CASSLSSDTQYF. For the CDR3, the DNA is TGTGCCAGCTCTCTTAGCTCAGATACGCAGTATTTT.